Here is one T cell receptor beta chain with its context. Its antigen target is currently unknown. No base quality values were provided; no much bigger clone lies one nucleotide off. These data originate in a study of blood T cell repertoires in COVID-19 (dated by TCRdb to the early 2020s). Broadly, across the study: The collaborator samples originated in the United States, Italy and Spain and spanned the acute and convalescent phases of COVID-19. The prospective study material was composed of cDNA or gDNA derived from T cells, B-cell-depleted T cells, or PBMCs. Deeply sampled blood TCRbeta repertoires from subjects exposed to, actively infected with, or recovered from COVID-19 were included in the dataset. The repertoires were released in a freely available public database meant as a resource for research on the immune response to SARS-CoV-2. Samples came from the ongoing ImmuneRACE study (first 160 participants) plus 1,254 subjects from 6 global collaborators. Nearly every sample came with metadata listing a de-identified subject ID, COVID-19 status, age in years and sex. Where HLA class I and class II types were available, the types were taken from metadata supplied by the sample provider, not from assay-based typing. Findings and caveats that apply to the study as a whole: The quantity of clinical and demographic metadata differed by source and by participant and was supplied without curation.

V gives up 6 bases and J gives up 0 bases, and the segment between their germline ends measures 8 bases. CDR3 length: 13 amino acids, cysteine to phenylalanine. CDR3 DNA is the only sequence kept; it has 39 bases, read in frame from the first base. Reading the germline V gene gives CDR1 SNHLY and CDR2 FYNNEI. At one collaborating source in Seattle, patients were enrolled during active infection and were followed longitudinally through the course of disease. Collaborating institutions collected whole blood in K2EDTA tubes following their own protocols. For TCRbeta analysis, collaborators shipped samples as frozen whole blood, isolated PBMCs, or DNA extracted from either of those sample types. TCRbeta CDR3 regions were amplified from genomic DNA by means of the immunoSEQ Assay, a bias-controlled multiplex PCR. On the study's bioinformatics: The number of nucleated cells in each sample was estimated by amplification of reference gene primers within the assay. To quantify the absolute abundance of each unique TCRbeta CDR3 rearrangement, sequence reads were collapsed and filtered. For each sample, productive Simpson clonality was calculated as the square root of Simpson's diversity index over productive rearrangements. Not all clones reach the TCRdb copy of this immuneACCESS table, which keeps in-frame sequences only. Checked studies attribute under half of the gap to unresolved V genes and leave the rest unexplained. V and J calls and clone size are copied from that table; D and trimming were computed from the DNA. Across this sample there are more than 300,000 clones, with about 90% seen only once. Less than 11% of the sample is taken by the ten largest.

The TCR was taken from a woman aged 25 to 39 with COVID-19, enrolled during active disease. The chain joins TRBV2 to TRBJ1-1, with a tentative D gene TRBD1 over 6 matching bases. Sequenced material: peripheral blood. The CDR3 has the sequence CASSGQLNTEAFF. The bases are TGTGCCAGCAGCGGACAGTTGAACACTGAAGCTTTCTTT.